These 21 T cell receptor beta chains came from one sample sequenced in a study of cytomegalovirus exposure and HLA in healthy donors. It was with 60 Vbeta and 13 Jbeta primers that the PCR ran. Sequenced by immunoSEQ multiplex PCR; TCRdb stores in-frame clones only, minus some. The profile covers 160,000 or so clones, with around 80% appearing a single time and 4.5% to 6% taken by the ten largest. What was sequenced was PBMCs. These receptors all stem from a man aged 35 to 55 in good health and CMV-seronegative.

V gene TRBV13 combines with J gene TRBJ2-7, with TRBD2 matching over 7 bases. Germline CDR1 is PRHDT and CDR2 is FYEKMQ (reference sequence). This CDR3 spans 14 amino acids. Trimming cost V 6 bases and J 0 bases; bases outside gene matches: 5. The CDR3 DNA reads TGTGCCAGCAGAAGATGGGGGGGCTCCTACGAGCAGTACTTC. This translates into CASRRWGGSYEQYF.

The chain joins TRBV4-3 to TRBJ2-2; D is perhaps TRBD1 (5 bases). Looked up from germline, CDR1 is LGHNA and CDR2 is YSLEER. The CDR3 sequence is 14 residues long. V lost 0 bases and J lost 4, with 6 bases in between. The CDR3 DNA reads TGCGCCAGCAGCCAAGAAAGGGGCACCGGGGAGCTGTTTTTT. Translation: CASSQERGTGELFF.

The CDR3 loop is CASSIGGRNANEQFF. DNA of the CDR3: TGTGCCAGTAGTATAGGTGGCCGTAATGCAAATGAGCAGTTCTTC. The rearrangement links TRBV19 to TRBJ2-1; D is unresolved. This CDR3 comprises 15 residues. Germline values: CDR1 LNHDA, CDR2 SQIVND (reference sequence). V shed 1 base and J shed 7 bases, with 14 bases lying between them. Variable domain in full (rest from reference TRBV19 and TRBJ2-1): DGGITQSPKYLFRKEGQNVTLSCEQNLNHDAMYWYRQDPGQGLRLIYYSQIVNDFQKGDIAEGYSVSREKKESFPLTVTSAQKNPTAFYLCASSIGGRNANEQFFGPGTRLTVL.

V usage is TRBV29-1 and J usage is TRBJ2-1; D is unclear. V gave up 3 bases and J gave up 2 bases, with 11 bases separating them. The germline gives CDR1 SQVTM, CDR2 ANQGSEA. This CDR3 spans 14 amino acids. CDR3 nucleotides: TGCAGCGTTGAGGTTGTACTCACCTACAATGAGCAGTTCTTC. Protein product: CSVEVVLTYNEQFF.

The rearrangement uses TRBV5-6 and TRBJ2-7; weak D call: TRBD2 (5 bases). Germline values: CDR1 SGHDT, CDR2 YYEEEE. The germline V and J ends were trimmed by 4 bases and 6 bases, with 8 bases remaining between them. This CDR3 is built from 11 residues. CDR3 coding DNA: TGTGCCAGCAGCCGGAGGAGCGAGCAGTACTTC. This encodes CASSRRSEQYF.

The genes are TRBV19 and TRBJ1-4; TRBD1 aligns across 9 bases. CDR1 and CDR2 from the germline V gene are LNHDA and SQIVND (reference sequence). With V trimmed by 6 bases and J by 7 bases, 9 bases remained unmatched. The CDR3 loop spans 15 amino acids. The CDR3 nucleotides read TGTGCCAGTAGAGCACAGGGGGCGCGTGGTGAAAAACTGTTTTTT. Protein: CASRAQGARGEKLFF.

The chain joins TRBV5-6 to TRBJ2-7, with 13 bases matching TRBD2. Per the germline V gene, CDR1 is SGHDT and CDR2 is YYEEEE. V shed 3 bases, J shed 4 bases, and the junction held 10 bases outside the gene matches. The CDR3 spans 17 residues. The DNA of the CDR3 is TGTGCCAGCAGCTATCTAAGGACTAGCGGGAGAGGGTACGAGCAGTACTTC. Its protein is CASSYLRTSGRGYEQYF.

This clone was seen just once. V gene TRBV5-1 combines with J gene TRBJ2-1; 11 nucleotides agree with TRBD1. This CDR3 has 16 amino acids. Germline CDR1 reads SGHRS; CDR2 reads YFSETQ. V trimming: 0 bases; J trimming: 8 bases; junction bases outside the gene matches: 7. The CDR3 DNA reads TGCGCCAGCAGCTTGGCTCGGACAGGGGGCGCGGATGAGCAGTTCTTC. Its translation: CASSLARTGGADEQFF.

V is TRBV7-2 and J is TRBJ2-3; 9 positions match TRBD2. The CDR3 has 15 residues. Losses at the gene ends were 5 bases for V and 5 bases for J; bases not matched to a gene: 8. Germline V gene sequence: CDR1 SGHTA, CDR2 FQGNSA. CDR3 nucleotides: TGTGCCAGCAGCCCTCGAGCGGGGGGTTTAGATACGCAGTATTTT. It encodes CASSPRAGGLDTQYF.

This chain's CDR3 is CASKGQFTDTQYF. CDR3 nucleotides: TGTGCCAGTAAGGGACAGTTCACAGATACGCAGTATTTT. The chain links TRBV19 to TRBJ2-3, with 7 bases that match TRBD1. V was clipped by 7 bases and J by 2 bases; unmatched bases: 3. The CDR3 spans 13 residues. Per germline, CDR1 LNHDA and CDR2 SQIVND (reference sequence).

This chain joins TRBV11-2 and TRBJ1-2, with D maybe TRBD1 (5 bases). The CDR3 consists of 15 residues. Germline V gives CDR1 SGHAT, CDR2 FQNNGV. V was clipped by 5 bases and J by 2 bases, with 15 bases between them. The CDR3 nucleotides read TGTGCCAGCAGCCCTGGTCAGGGTTTCAACTATGGCTACACCTTC. This translates into CASSPGQGFNYGYTF. The full variable domain, in which reference TRBV11-2 and TRBJ1-2 provide the parts outside the CDR3, is EAGVAQSPRYKIIEKRQSVAFWCNPISGHATLYWYQQILGQGPKLLIQFQNNGVVDDSQLPKDRFSAERLKGVDSTLKIQPAKLEDSAVYLCASSPGQGFNYGYTFGSGTRLTVV.

The rearrangement links TRBV19 to TRBJ1-3; no firm D call. V lost 1 base and J lost 0, with 7 bases in between. The CDR3 extends over 15 amino acids. Germline V gene data show CDR1 as LNHDA and CDR2 as SQIVND (reference sequence). CDR3 sequence (DNA): TGTGCCAGTAGTATAGGTCGTTACTCTGGAAACACCATATATTTT. It specifies CASSIGRYSGNTIYF.

A note on this clone: One end of the junction varies from germline; a read error may be responsible. The CDR3 is CASSLEGGGVSEQYF. The CDR3 region has the DNA TGTGCCAGCAGCCTAGAAGGAGGGGGGGTGTCCGAGCAGTACTTC. V gene TRBV11-2 combines with J gene TRBJ2-7; a weak D match, TRBD2 (7 bases). This CDR3 comprises 15 residues. Per the germline V gene, CDR1 is SGHAT and CDR2 is FQNNGV.

Written as DNA, the CDR3 is TGTGCCAGCAGCTTAGATAGATGGAGCGGAAACACCATATATTTT. Translating gives CASSLDRWSGNTIYF. The genes are TRBV11-2 and TRBJ1-3; D gene uncertain. This CDR3 is 15 amino acids long. Per the germline V gene, CDR1 is SGHAT and CDR2 is FQNNGV. Trimming removed 0 bases from V and 4 bases from J, with 10 bases in between.

V usage is TRBV6-6 and J usage is TRBJ2-3; weak D call: TRBD2 (5 bases). Trimming left V 9 bases short and J 2 bases short, with 21 bases between. The CDR3 length is 16 residues. Germline CDR1 MNHNY, CDR2 SVGAGI (reference sequence). DNA for the CDR3: TGTGCCAGTCGTCCTGGGGTGACTAAGTACACAGATACGCAGTATTTT. Amino acid sequence: CASRPGVTKYTDTQYF.

V usage is TRBV30 and J usage is TRBJ2-6; D call uncertain. From germline, CDR1 is GTSNPN and CDR2 SVGIG (reference sequence). There are 16 residues in the CDR3. V gave up 2 bases and J gave up 0 bases, with 11 bases separating them. The CDR3 DNA is TGTGCCTGGAGTCCGCCGCGCCCCTCTGGGGCCAACGTCCTGACTTTC. Translated, it gives CAWSPPRPSGANVLTF.

The chain is built from TRBV5-4 and TRBJ2-1; 13 bases are shared with TRBD2. Trimming cost V 4 bases and J 8 bases; bases outside gene matches: 9. Germline lookup yields CDR1 SGHNT and CDR2 YYREEE (reference sequence). CDR3 length equals 16 residues. CDR3 sequence: CASSQTTSGRADEQFF. CDR3 DNA sequence: TGTGCCAGCAGCCAAACCACTAGCGGGAGGGCCGATGAGCAGTTCTTC.

The chain has TRBV10-2 and TRBJ1-4, with 9 bases matching TRBD1. With V trimmed by 4 bases and J by 8 bases, 11 bases remained unmatched. CDR1 and CDR2 (germline): WSHSY, SAAADI. CDR3 length: 16 residues. The CDR3 DNA reads as TGCGCCAGCAGTGGTCCTCCGGGACAGGGAGAGGAAAAACTGTTTTTT. It translates to CASSGPPGQGEEKLFF.

V usage is TRBV27 and J usage is TRBJ2-2, with D possibly TRBD1 on 5 matching bases. The CDR3 spans 11 residues. Per the germline V gene, CDR1 is MNHEY and CDR2 is SMNVEV (reference sequence). V was pared by 8 bases and J by 7 bases, with 8 bases between. CDR3 amino acids: CASGHSGELFF. The CDR3 nucleotides are TGTGCCAGCGGACATAGCGGGGAGCTGTTTTTT.

V usage is TRBV29-1 and J usage is TRBJ1-5, with TRBD1 matching 12 bases. CDR1 is SQVTM, CDR2 ANQGSEA, per germline. V lost 6 bases and J lost 3; bases outside the gene matches: 6. The CDR3 totals 15 residues. The CDR3 nucleotides read TGCAGCGTGACCGGGACAGGGGGCATCAATCAGCCCCAGCATTTT. This gives the protein CSVTGTGGINQPQHF.

The sample holds a few counts of this clone. J is TRBJ1-1 and V is TRBV19; the D is unclear. The CDR3 has 13 residues. Germline V lookup: CDR1 LNHDA, CDR2 SQIVND (reference sequence). Trimming removed 3 bases from V and 7 bases from J, with 12 bases in between. The CDR3 region is CASSITGGGEAFF. The CDR3 DNA sequence: TGTGCCAGTAGTATTACTGGAGGCGGTGAAGCTTTCTTT.